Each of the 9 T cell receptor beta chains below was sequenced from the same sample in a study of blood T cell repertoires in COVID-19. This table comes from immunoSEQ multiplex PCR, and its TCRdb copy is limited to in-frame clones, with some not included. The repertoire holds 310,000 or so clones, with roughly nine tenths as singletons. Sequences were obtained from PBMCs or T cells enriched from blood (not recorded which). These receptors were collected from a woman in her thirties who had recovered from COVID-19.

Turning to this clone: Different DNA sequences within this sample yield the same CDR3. The DNA for the CDR3 is TGTGCCAGCAGCGTAGGAGGGGGCGACTATGGCTACACCTTC. Translation: CASSVGGGDYGYTF. This rearrangement joins TRBV9 to TRBJ1-2; 7 positions match TRBD1. This CDR3 has 14 amino acids. V dropped 0 bases and J dropped 3; count of bases not matched to a gene: 2. Germline V gene data show CDR1 as SGDLS and CDR2 as YYNGEE.

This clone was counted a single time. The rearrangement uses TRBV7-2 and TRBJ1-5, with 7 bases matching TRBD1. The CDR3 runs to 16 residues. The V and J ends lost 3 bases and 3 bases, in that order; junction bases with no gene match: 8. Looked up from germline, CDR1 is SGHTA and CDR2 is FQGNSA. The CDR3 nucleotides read TGTGCCAGCAGCTTGGACAGGCGTGGTAACAATCAGCCCCAGCATTTT. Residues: CASSLDRRGNNQPQHF.

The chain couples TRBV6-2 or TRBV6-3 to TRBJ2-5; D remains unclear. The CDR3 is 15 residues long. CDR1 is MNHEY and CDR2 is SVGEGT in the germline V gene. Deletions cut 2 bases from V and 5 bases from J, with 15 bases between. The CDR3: CASSYPLGVSETQYF. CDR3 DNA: TGTGCCAGCAGTTACCCCCTAGGAGTTTCGGAGACCCAGTACTTC.

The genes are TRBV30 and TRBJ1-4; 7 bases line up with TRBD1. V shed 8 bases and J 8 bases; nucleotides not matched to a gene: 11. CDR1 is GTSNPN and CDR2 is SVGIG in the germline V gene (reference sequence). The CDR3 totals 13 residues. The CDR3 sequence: CARNDRVDEKLFF. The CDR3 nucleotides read TGTGCCAGGAATGACAGGGTTGACGAAAAACTGTTTTTT.

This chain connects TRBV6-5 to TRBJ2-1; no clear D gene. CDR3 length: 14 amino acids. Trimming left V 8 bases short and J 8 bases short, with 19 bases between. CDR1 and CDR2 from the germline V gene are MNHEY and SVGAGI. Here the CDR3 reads CASRKSRVEDEQFF. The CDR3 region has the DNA TGTGCCAGCCGAAAGTCCCGTGTTGAGGATGAGCAGTTCTTC.

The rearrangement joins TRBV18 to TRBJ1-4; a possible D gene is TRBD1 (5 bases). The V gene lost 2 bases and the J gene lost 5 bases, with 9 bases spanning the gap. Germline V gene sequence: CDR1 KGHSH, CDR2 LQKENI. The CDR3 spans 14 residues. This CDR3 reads CASSPGRGNEKLFF. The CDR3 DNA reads TGTGCCAGCTCACCAGGGAGGGGAAATGAAAAACTGTTTTTT.

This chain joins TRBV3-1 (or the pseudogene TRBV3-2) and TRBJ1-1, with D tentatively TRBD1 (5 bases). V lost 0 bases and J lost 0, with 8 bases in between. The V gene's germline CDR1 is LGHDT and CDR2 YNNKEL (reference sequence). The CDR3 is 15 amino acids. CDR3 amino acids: CASSQDQGMNTEAFF. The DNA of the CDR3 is TGTGCCAGCAGCCAAGATCAGGGAATGAACACTGAAGCTTTCTTT.

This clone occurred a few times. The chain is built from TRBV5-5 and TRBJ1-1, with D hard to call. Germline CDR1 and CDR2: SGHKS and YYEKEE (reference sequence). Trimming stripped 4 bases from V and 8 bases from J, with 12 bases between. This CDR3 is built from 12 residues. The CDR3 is CASSLGAGEAFF. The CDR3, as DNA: TGTGCCAGCAGCCTAGGAGCTGGGGAAGCTTTCTTT.

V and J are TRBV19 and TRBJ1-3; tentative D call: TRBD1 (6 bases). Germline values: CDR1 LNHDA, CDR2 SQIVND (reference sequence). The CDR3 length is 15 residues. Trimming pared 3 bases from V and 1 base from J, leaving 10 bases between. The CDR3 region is CASSIGRGSGNTIYF. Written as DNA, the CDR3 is TGTGCCAGTAGTATTGGCAGGGGATCTGGAAACACCATATATTTT.